This TCR beta chain came from a study of T cell repertoires in cytomegalovirus infection. Study details: Through public TCR beta signatures, both CMV infection and matching HLA type were indicated.

Study results and caveats: Of the TCR beta families, the public ones yielded a cumulative frequency that identified carriers of CMV plus the relevant HLA. Across the ex vivo response, the dominant clonotypes were HLA-C-restricted CMV-specific TCR beta clonotypes.

TCRdb re-called the reads through MiXCR, storing one row per CDR3 protein. The table includes 740,000 or so distinct CDR3 sequences, roughly 35% detected once. A remark on this clonotype: Its cognate antigen is unknown.

Trimming removed 5 bases from V and 1 base from J; junction bases left unmatched: 7. The CDR3 extends over 15 amino acids. Germline lookup yields CDR1 MGHRA and CDR2 YSYEKL. Input material: PBMCs. The chain recombines TRBV4-1 with TRBJ1-1; 7 bases agree with TRBD1. The TCR comes from a human donor in good health (CMV status not recorded). Some clones in this sample may be carry-over from other donors' samples. CDR3 protein: CASSSNDRANTEAFF. The DNA of the CDR3 is TGCGCCAGCAGCTCAAATGACAGGGCGAACACTGAAGCTTTCTTT.